Below, one T cell receptor beta chain is given with its context. This sample was taken from a study of blood T cell repertoires in COVID-19. At the level of the study: Sites in the United States, Italy and Spain provided acute and convalescent COVID-19 samples.

The CDR3 covers 18 residues. The ends were cut back, 1 base at V and 8 bases at J, with 24 bases in the middle. In germline, CDR1 is MGHRA, CDR2 YSYEKL. In the original workflow: Estimation of nucleated cell counts relied on the amplification of reference gene primers. Assay: immunoSEQ multiplex PCR; the TCRdb copy retains only in-frame clones and omits some. Clone size and V and J calls were adopted from that table, with D and trimming inferred from the DNA. This repertoire shows approximately 390,000 clones, 85% to 90% found once; its top ten account for about a tenth. V is TRBV4-1 and J is TRBJ2-1, with D uncertain. The origin of this receptor is a woman aged 45-60 years who had recovered from COVID-19. Sequenced input: PBMCs or T cells enriched from blood (not recorded which). This chain's CDR3 is CASSQGRLGNYNRDEQFF. The CDR3 DNA is TGCGCCAGCAGCCAAGGTCGTCTAGGCAACTATAATAGAGATGAGCAGTTCTTC.